This T cell receptor beta chain was observed in a study of cytotoxic CD8 clonotypes in ibrutinib-treated CLL. Study-wide background: Averaging across samples gave about 230,000 productive templates and roughly 88,000 productive rearrangements.

Germline V lookup: CDR1 SGHDT, CDR2 YYEEEE. This CDR3 region has 13 residues. The V and J ends lost 4 bases and 3 bases respectively, with 11 bases between them. Measured with immunoSEQ multiplex PCR; TCRdb has only the in-frame clones, and not every one. The profile shows hundreds of thousands of clones, 67% of them singletons. The input for sequencing was PBMCs, taken after 36 months of ibrutinib treatment. This clonotype originated in a human donor with chronic lymphocytic leukemia. The chain couples TRBV5-6 to TRBJ2-7; no reliable D call. This CDR3 reads CASSQFPRYEQYF. Written as DNA, the CDR3 is TGTGCCAGCAGCCAATTCCCCCGCTACGAGCAGTACTTC.